These 25 T cell receptor beta chains were sequenced from one sample in a study of blood T cells in healthy people across ages. A sample-barcoded 5' primer and a J-beta primer mix were used in a second PCR of about 7 to 11 cycles. TCRdb recomputed calls from the 5' RACE reads with MiXCR, one row per CDR3 protein. This table holds hundreds of thousands of distinct CDR3 sequences, 45% to 50% found once. Sample: blood. The receptors here all came from a man younger than 40 in good health.

This clonotype was observed a few times. The genes are TRBV27 and TRBJ1-1; TRBD1 might be the D (6 bases). V lost 6 bases to trimming and J lost 0 bases, with 11 bases between them. The CDR3 length is 14 residues. Germline V CDR1 and CDR2: MNHEY, SMNVEV (reference sequence). The DNA for the CDR3 is TGTGCCAGCAGCTTCGGGACAATGAACACTGAAGCTTTCTTT. This codes for CASSFGTMNTEAFF.

A few counts support this clonotype. This chain connects TRBV4-1 to TRBJ2-3, with TRBD1 matching over 7 bases. Germline CDR1 reads MGHRA; CDR2 reads YSYEKL. The CDR3 covers 16 residues. Losses at the gene ends were 2 bases for V and 2 bases for J; bases not matched to a gene: 7. CDR3 loop: CASSQPGQLSTDTQYF. The CDR3 coding sequence is TGCGCCAGCAGCCAACCGGGACAGCTTTCCACAGATACGCAGTATTTT.

Note on this clonotype: A much larger clone lies one base from this, so it may be a read error. The chain couples TRBV7-9 to TRBJ2-6; D unresolved. Germline-derived CDR1 and CDR2 are SEHNR and FQNEAQ (reference sequence). The CDR3 loop spans 20 amino acids. With 0 bases removed from V and 0 bases from J, the gap between germline ends came to 18 bases. CDR3 loop: CASSLADYSGPDSGANVLTF. The CDR3 region has the DNA TGTGCCAGCAGCTTAGCGGATTACAGTGGACCTGACTCTGGGGCCAACGTCCTGACTTTC. Full variable domain (remainder filled in from reference TRBV7-9 and TRBJ2-6): DTGVSQNPRHKITKRGQNVTFRCDPISEHNRLYWYRQTLGQGPEFLTYFQNEAQLEKSRLLSDRFSAERPKGSFSTLEIQRTEQGDSAMYLCASSLADYSGPDSGANVLTFGAGSRLTVL.

This clonotype turned up a few times. The genes are TRBV6-5 and TRBJ2-3; TRBD2 aligns across 10 bases. Trimming removed 11 bases from V and 2 bases from J; junction bases left unmatched: 10. Germline V CDR1 and CDR2: MNHEY, SVGAGI. The CDR3 extends over 15 amino acids. CDR3 sequence: CASSGGGLVTDTQYF. The CDR3 bases are TGTGCCTCGAGCGGGGGGGGTCTGGTCACAGATACGCAGTATTTT.

This clonotype showed up just a few times. The chain combines TRBV7-2 with TRBJ2-5; no definite D call. Germline-derived CDR1 and CDR2 are SGHTA and FQGNSA. The CDR3 spans 14 residues. Between the trimmed V and J ends, which lost 5 bases and 0 bases, there was a span of 10 bases. CDR3 coding DNA: TGTGCCAGCAGCCCCCTGGGGTACCAAGAGACCCAGTACTTC. Its protein product is CASSPLGYQETQYF.

This clonotype was detected only a few times. This chain connects TRBV6-2 or TRBV6-3 to TRBJ1-2, with TRBD1 matching over 8 bases. Germline CDR1 reads MNHEY; CDR2 reads SVGEGT. The CDR3 extends over 15 amino acids. V was pared by 3 bases and J by 4 bases, with 7 bases of the junction left unmatched. CDR3 nucleotide sequence: TGTGCCAGCAGTTATTCCGACAGGGGACTCTATGGCTACACCTTC. Translation gives CASSYSDRGLYGYTF.

The chain is built from TRBV2 and TRBJ2-3; 10 nucleotides match TRBD2. Germline CDR1 SNHLY, CDR2 FYNNEI. The CDR3 spans 14 residues. J was trimmed by 3 bases and V by 7 bases; bases with no gene match: 4. This CDR3 reads CASNSAGGTDTQYF. CDR3 sequence (DNA): TGTGCCAGCAATTCAGCGGGGGGGACAGATACGCAGTATTTT.

The rearrangement links TRBV5-1 to TRBJ2-7, with TRBD2 matching 11 bases. Germline lookup yields CDR1 SGHRS and CDR2 YFSETQ. The ends lost 3 bases at V and 1 base at J; junction bases unmatched: 3. There are 15 residues in the CDR3. Here the CDR3 reads CASSWGTSGSYEQYF. The CDR3 DNA reads TGCGCCAGCAGCTGGGGGACTAGCGGTTCCTACGAGCAGTACTTC.

The chain employs TRBV6-1 and TRBJ2-4; 8 positions match TRBD1. This CDR3 has 18 amino acids. From germline, CDR1 is MNHNS and CDR2 SASEGT. V was pared by 6 bases and J by 1 base, with 14 bases of the junction left unmatched. CDR3 nucleotides: TGTGCCAGCAGCCAGACAGGGGAAAAAGGAGAGGCCAAAAACATTCAGTACTTC. Protein product: CASSQTGEKGEAKNIQYF.

This chain uses TRBV3-1 with TRBJ1-5, with 9 positions matching TRBD1. CDR3 length equals 16 residues. Losses at the gene ends were 0 bases for V and 7 bases for J; bases not matched to a gene: 7. Germline V gives CDR1 LGHDT, CDR2 YNNKEL (reference sequence). The CDR3 sequence is CASSQDHRGRGQPQHF. CDR3 nucleotide sequence: TGTGCCAGCAGCCAAGACCACAGGGGGCGAGGCCAGCCCCAGCATTTT.

The chain combines TRBV10-3 with TRBJ2-3, with a weak D call TRBD2 (5 bases). This CDR3 spans 15 amino acids. Germline CDR1 and CDR2: ENHRY and SYGVKD. V was cut by 7 bases and J by 0 bases, with 14 bases left in between. This chain's CDR3 is CAITTSGTSTDTQYF. In nucleotides, the CDR3 is TGTGCCATCACGACAAGCGGAACTAGCACAGATACGCAGTATTTT.

The CDR3 region is CASSQTGEDTQYF. CDR3 coding DNA: TGTGCCAGCAGCCAAACAGGGGAAGATACGCAGTATTTT. The J gene is TRBJ2-3, the V gene TRBV13; 7 bases align to TRBD1. The CDR3 is 13 amino acids. The junction had 4 bases not matched to a gene; V was cut back by 5 bases and J by 5 bases. CDR1 is PRHDT and CDR2 is FYEKMQ in the germline V gene (reference sequence).

This chain uses TRBV29-1 with TRBJ2-7; D is unresolved. Germline-derived CDR1 and CDR2 are SQVTM and ANQGSEA. The CDR3 extends over 13 amino acids. V lost 4 bases and J 2 bases, leaving 12 bases between the germline ends. The CDR3 DNA follows: TGCAGCGTTGCACCCAAAGCCGCCTACGAGCAGTACTTC. This translates into CSVAPKAAYEQYF.

The J gene is TRBJ2-7, the V gene TRBV29-1; D is uncertain. The V and J ends lost 7 bases and 10 bases respectively, with 14 bases between them. The CDR3 consists of 10 residues. Germline CDR1 is SQVTM and CDR2 is ANQGSEA. The CDR3, as DNA: TGCAGCGCTATCGTCTTGGCCCAGTACTTC. Its translation is CSAIVLAQYF.

As regards this clonotype: At one boundary the junction diverges from the germline segment, which might be a read error. V gene TRBV5-1 combines with J gene TRBJ2-1; D remains ambiguous. Germline V gene data show CDR1 as SGHRS and CDR2 as YFSETQ. CDR3 size: 14 residues. CDR3 DNA sequence: TGCACCAGCAGCTTGGAAACAGATTACAATGAGCAGTTCTTC. It translates to CTSSLETDYNEQFF.

This chain links TRBV7-3 with TRBJ2-3; 12 nucleotides match TRBD1. V was pared by 2 bases and J by 4 bases, with 4 bases of the junction left unmatched. The CDR3 consists of 16 residues. Per the germline V gene, CDR1 is SGHTA and CDR2 is FQGTGA. CDR3 in amino acids: CASSLLGTGGPDTQYF. For the CDR3, the DNA is TGTGCCAGCAGCTTACTGGGGACAGGGGGCCCAGATACGCAGTATTTT.

The table lists this clonotype with a few counts. The chain carries TRBV12-3 or TRBV12-4 and TRBJ2-3; 8 nucleotides line up with TRBD1. The ends lost 2 bases at V and 1 base at J; junction bases unmatched: 5. The CDR3 loop spans 16 amino acids. As DNA, the CDR3 is TGTGCCAGCAGTTTACCACTGACAGGGGGCACAGATACGCAGTATTTT. It yields the protein CASSLPLTGGTDTQYF.

This clonotype was seen a handful of times. This chain connects TRBV4-3 to TRBJ2-3, with TRBD2 matching 8 bases. This CDR3 is 16 amino acids long. Trimming at V came to 0 bases and at J to 0 bases, leaving 2 bases not matched to a gene. From germline, CDR1 is LGHNA and CDR2 YSLEER. The CDR3 reads CASSQERGASTDTQYF. CDR3 DNA: TGCGCCAGCAGCCAAGAGCGGGGGGCTAGCACAGATACGCAGTATTTT.

This chain connects TRBV6-5 to TRBJ1-1; no reliable D call. V dropped 7 bases and J dropped 1 base, with 10 bases sitting between them. The CDR3 covers 13 residues. CDR1 and CDR2 from the germline V gene are MNHEY and SVGAGI. The CDR3: CASTERENTEAFF. CDR3 in DNA: TGTGCCAGCACAGAGCGGGAGAACACTGAAGCTTTCTTT.

This clonotype has just a few counts. The CDR3 reads CSASQASGGRHNEQFF. The DNA for the CDR3 is TGCAGTGCTAGCCAGGCCAGCGGGGGTCGACACAATGAGCAGTTCTTC. The V gene is TRBV20-1, the J gene TRBJ2-1; 8 nucleotides align to TRBD2. CDR1 and CDR2 from the germline V gene are DFQATT and SNEGSKA (reference sequence). The CDR3 totals 16 residues. The V segment lost 3 bases and the J segment 5 bases; nucleotides outside the gene matches: 12.

This clonotype was seen a single time. The chain recombines TRBV6-1 with TRBJ1-2, with a tentative D call TRBD1 (5 bases). V was pared by 5 bases and J by 6 bases, with 19 bases between. Per the germline V gene, CDR1 is MNHNS and CDR2 is SASEGT. CDR3 length: 15 amino acids. The CDR3 DNA sequence: TGTGCCAGCAGTAACCGGGACCTCTATCGGGATGGCTACACCTTC. This translates into CASSNRDLYRDGYTF.

This clonotype was found a few times. The chain is built from TRBV7-9 and TRBJ2-5, with D unclear. Germline lookup yields CDR1 SEHNR and CDR2 FQNEAQ (reference sequence). This CDR3 spans 15 amino acids. Trimming cost V 6 bases and J 1 base, with 15 bases left between them. The CDR3 DNA reads TGTGCCAGCAGTCATCCCTGGAACAGCCAAGAGACCCAGTACTTC. This translates into CASSHPWNSQETQYF.

This clonotype was counted at least ten times. This chain links TRBV20-1 with TRBJ2-7, with unresolved D. The CDR3 contains 14 residues. Germline CDR1 and CDR2: DFQATT and SNEGSKA (reference sequence). Trimming removed 4 bases at V and 0 bases at J, with 13 bases between. The CDR3 loop is CSAIPTSNSYEQYF. As DNA, the CDR3 is TGCAGTGCTATACCAACGAGCAACTCCTACGAGCAGTACTTC.

The genes are TRBV4-1 and TRBJ1-5; D unresolved. The CDR3 covers 15 residues. Per germline, CDR1 MGHRA and CDR2 YSYEKL. V was shortened by 0 bases and J by 5 bases, with 11 bases between the two germline ends. The CDR3 reads CASSQDGQRDQPQHF. CDR3 in DNA: TGCGCCAGCAGCCAAGATGGTCAGCGCGATCAGCCCCAGCATTTT.

The V and J genes are TRBV4-1 and TRBJ1-5; TRBD1 aligns across 8 bases. Looked up from germline, CDR1 is MGHRA and CDR2 is YSYEKL. The CDR3 sequence is 17 residues long. V lost 0 bases to trimming and J lost 6 bases; unmatched junction nucleotides: 10. CDR3 bases: TGCGCCAGCAGCCAAGATATGTCAGGGGGCGTCGGTCAGCCCCAGCATTTT. Translated, it gives CASSQDMSGGVGQPQHF.